The 7 T cell receptor beta chains below were found in one sample sequenced in a study of blood T cell repertoires in COVID-19. Sequenced by immunoSEQ multiplex PCR; TCRdb stores in-frame clones only, minus some. Seen here are fewer than 350,000 clones, 89% observed once, and the top ten hold approximately 5%. Sample: PBMCs or T cells enriched from blood (not recorded which). The receptors stem from a man aged 55-75 years who had recovered from COVID-19.

This chain uses TRBV19 with TRBJ2-7, with TRBD2 identical over 14 bases. Looked up from germline, CDR1 is LNHDA and CDR2 is SQIVND (reference sequence). The CDR3 contains 20 residues. Trimming cost V 5 bases and J 1 base; bases outside gene matches: 16. The CDR3 here is CASSSWGTSGSMAFSYEQYF. The DNA of the CDR3 is TGTGCCAGTAGTTCGTGGGGGACTAGCGGGAGTATGGCCTTTTCCTACGAGCAGTACTTC.

The CDR3 here is CSARLQAAFF. The CDR3 nucleotides read TGCAGTGCGAGACTCCAGGCGGCTTTCTTT. The chain has TRBV20-1 and TRBJ1-1, with D uncertain. The ends were cut back, 6 bases at V and 11 bases at J, with 13 bases in the middle. This CDR3 comprises 10 residues. The V gene's germline CDR1 is DFQATT and CDR2 SNEGSKA (reference sequence).

The genes are TRBV14 and TRBJ2-2, with 8 bases that match TRBD2. V was pared by 11 bases and J by 4 bases, with 6 bases of the junction left unmatched. Germline V gene sequence: CDR1 SGHDN, CDR2 FVKESK. The CDR3 sequence is 13 residues long. The CDR3 is CAAPGGITGELFF. DNA for the CDR3: TGTGCCGCCCCGGGAGGGATCACCGGGGAGCTGTTTTTT.

The chain combines TRBV6-1 with TRBJ1-6, with TRBD1 matching 11 bases. V gave up 0 bases and J gave up 10 bases; unmatched junction bases: 5. The CDR3 loop spans 16 amino acids. Germline loops: CDR1 MNHNS, CDR2 SASEGT. The CDR3 DNA sequence: TGTGCCAGCAGTGAAGCGCAAGGGACAGGGGGGTCACCCCTCCACTTT. Its protein product is CASSEAQGTGGSPLHF.

The V call is TRBV12-3 or TRBV12-4, the J call TRBJ1-4; D might be TRBD1 (5 bases). The germline V and J ends were trimmed by 8 bases and 10 bases, with 17 bases remaining between them. This CDR3 contains 13 residues. Here the CDR3 DNA reads TGTGCCAGCCGGGGGGGTGTGGGAGGAAAACTGTTTTTT. Protein product: CASRGGVGGKLFF.

CDR3: CATSRDRLRVAVQPQHF. The CDR3 coding sequence is TGTGCCACCAGCAGAGATCGGCTGAGGGTTGCTGTCCAGCCCCAGCATTTT. This chain links TRBV15 with TRBJ1-5; the D is unclear. V lost 0 bases and J 7 bases, leaving 19 bases between the germline ends. Germline-derived CDR1 and CDR2 are LNHNV and YYDKDF (reference sequence). The CDR3 loop spans 17 amino acids.

A few counts support this clone. The V and J genes are TRBV9 and TRBJ2-1; D unclear. CDR1 SGDLS and CDR2 YYNGEE come from the germline V gene. The V end lost 2 bases, the J end lost 5 bases, and 11 bases lay between the germline ends. This CDR3 spans 14 amino acids. CDR3 sequence (DNA): TGTGCCAGCAGCGTTTTTGGGCTGAACAATGAGCAGTTCTTC. Translating gives CASSVFGLNNEQFF.